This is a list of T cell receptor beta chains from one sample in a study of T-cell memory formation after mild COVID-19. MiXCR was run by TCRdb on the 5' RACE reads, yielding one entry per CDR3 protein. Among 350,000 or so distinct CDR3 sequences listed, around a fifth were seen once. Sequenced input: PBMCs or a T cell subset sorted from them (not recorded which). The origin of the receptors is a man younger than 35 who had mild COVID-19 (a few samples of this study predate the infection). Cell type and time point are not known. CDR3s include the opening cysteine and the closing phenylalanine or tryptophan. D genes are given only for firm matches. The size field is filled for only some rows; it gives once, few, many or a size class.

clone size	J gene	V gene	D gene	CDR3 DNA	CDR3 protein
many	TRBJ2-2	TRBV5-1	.	TGTGCCAGCAGCCTCGGGGTTGGGGAGCTGTTTTTT	CASSLGVGELFF
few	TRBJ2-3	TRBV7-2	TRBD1	TGTGCCAGCAGCTTAGGTGGACAGGGGGCGACAGATACGCAGTATTTT	CASSLGGQGATDTQYF
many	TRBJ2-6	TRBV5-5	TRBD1	TGTGCCAGCACCCTGACCACAGGGGGGCAAAGCGTCCTGACTTTC	CASTLTTGGQSVLTF
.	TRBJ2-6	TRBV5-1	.	TGCGCCAGCAGCCCTGCGGCAGGGTCCTCTGGGGCCAACGTCCTGACTTTC	CASSPAAGSSGANVLTF
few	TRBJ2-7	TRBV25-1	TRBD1	TGTGCCAGTTCCGGGACAGCAGTCTACGAGCAGTACTTC	CASSGTAVYEQYF
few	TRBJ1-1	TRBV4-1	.	TGCGCCAGCAGCCAAGTCGGGGGGAGGAAGAACACTGAAGCTTTCTTT	CASSQVGGRKNTEAFF
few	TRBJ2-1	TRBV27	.	TGTGCCAGCAGTCGTTTGTCCAATGAGCAGTTCTTC	CASSRLSNEQFF
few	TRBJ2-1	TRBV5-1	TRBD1	TGCGCCAGCAGCGCCATTCCTCCGGGACAGGGTAAATTAGAGCAGTTCTTC	CASSAIPPGQGKLEQFF
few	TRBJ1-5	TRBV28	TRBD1	TGTGCCAGCAGTTCGCCTCCCGGGACAGGGGGGTTTAGCAATCAGCCCCAGCATTTT	CASSSPPGTGGFSNQPQHF
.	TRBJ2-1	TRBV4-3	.	TGCGCCAGCAGCCAAGGACTGGACTACAACTCCTACAATGAGCAGTTCTTC	CASSQGLDYNSYNEQFF
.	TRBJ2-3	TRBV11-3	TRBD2	TGTGCCAGCAGCTCAGGACTAGCGGGGGCGCAGTATTTT	CASSSGLAGAQYF
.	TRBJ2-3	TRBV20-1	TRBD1	TGCAGTGCCCCCCGACAGGGAGCAGATACGCAGTATTTT	CSAPRQGADTQYF
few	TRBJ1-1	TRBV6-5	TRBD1	TGTGCCAGCGGGGACAGGGGGGACACTGAAGCTTTCTTT	CASGDRGDTEAFF
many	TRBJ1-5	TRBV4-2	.	TGTGCCAGCAGCCAAGAATTGGGAGACAACAATCAGCCCCAGCATTTT	CASSQELGDNNQPQHF
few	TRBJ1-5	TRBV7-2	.	TGTGCCAGCAGTCCCACCTCAAATTATCAGCCCCAGCATTTT	CASSPTSNYQPQHF
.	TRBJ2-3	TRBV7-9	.	TGTGCCAGCAGCTTAGGTGGAGGCGCCCTCACAGATACGCAGTATTTT	CASSLGGGALTDTQYF
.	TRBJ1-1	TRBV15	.	TGTGCCACCAGCAGAGCCCCCCGGGGCCTGAACACTGAAGCTTTCTTT	CATSRAPRGLNTEAFF
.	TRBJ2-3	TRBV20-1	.	TGCAGTCTACTTACTCCTAGCACAGATACGCAGTATTTT	CSLLTPSTDTQYF
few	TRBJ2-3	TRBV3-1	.	TGTGCCAGCAGCCATAGCAGACTGGGTAGCACAGATACGCAGTATTTT	CASSHSRLGSTDTQYF
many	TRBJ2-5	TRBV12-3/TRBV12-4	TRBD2	TGTGCCAGCAGTTTTAGCGGGGGGGAAGAGACCCAGTACTTC	CASSFSGGEETQYF
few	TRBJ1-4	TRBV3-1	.	TGTGCCAGCAGCCTGACAGGTCATGAAAAACTGTTTTTT	CASSLTGHEKLFF
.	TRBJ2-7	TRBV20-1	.	TGCAGTGCTAGTGACACAGGAATTTACGAGCAGTACTTC	CSASDTGIYEQYF
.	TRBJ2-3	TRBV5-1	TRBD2	TGCGCCAGCAGCGACGGACTAGCGGGGCGTACAGATACGCAGTATTTT	CASSDGLAGRTDTQYF
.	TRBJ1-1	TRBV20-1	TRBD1	TGCAGTGCTCGCGATCCCGGGGGGACAGACACTGAAGCTTTCTTT	CSARDPGGTDTEAFF
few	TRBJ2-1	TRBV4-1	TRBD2	TGCGCCAGCAGCCAAGCCCCACTAGCGGGCCCCAATGAGCAGTTCTTC	CASSQAPLAGPNEQFF
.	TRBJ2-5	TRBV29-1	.	TGCAGCGTTTTTACAGAAGAAGAGACCCAGTACTTC	CSVFTEEETQYF
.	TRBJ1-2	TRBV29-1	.	TGCAGCGTCGACCGTGGGGACAACTATGGCTACACCTTC	CSVDRGDNYGYTF
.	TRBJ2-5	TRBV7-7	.	TGTGCTAGCAGCTTAGGCGCAGGGTGGGAGACCCAGTACTTC	CASSLGAGWETQYF
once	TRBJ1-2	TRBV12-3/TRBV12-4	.	TGTTCCAGCAGTTTAACTTGGGGCTACACCTTC	CSSSLTWGYTF
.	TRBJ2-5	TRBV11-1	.	TGTGCCAGCAGCCCCCGTTGGGAAAAAGAGACCCAGTACTTC	CASSPRWEKETQYF
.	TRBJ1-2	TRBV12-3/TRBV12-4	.	TGTGCCAGCAGCCCCCCCAACTATGGCTACACCTTC	CASSPPNYGYTF
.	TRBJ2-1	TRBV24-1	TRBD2	TGTGCCACCAGTGATTCGACGACCCTCGGGGGGGATGAGCAGTTCTTC	CATSDSTTLGGDEQFF
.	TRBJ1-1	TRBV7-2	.	TGTGCCAGCAGCTTAATCGGGGAAACGGAAGCTTTCTTT	CASSLIGETEAFF
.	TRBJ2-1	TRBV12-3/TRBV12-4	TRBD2	TGTGCCAGCAGACCCCCTAGCGGGGTGGACAATGAGCAGTTCTTC	CASRPPSGVDNEQFF
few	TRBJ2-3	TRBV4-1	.	TGCGCCAGCAGCCATTACCGGGGCGGGGTCTTTGGGGATACGCAGTATTTT	CASSHYRGGVFGDTQYF
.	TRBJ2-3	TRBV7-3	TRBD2	TGTGCCAGCAGCTTAGGCACTAGCGCCTACACAGATACGCAGTATTTT	CASSLGTSAYTDTQYF
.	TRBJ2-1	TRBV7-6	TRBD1	TGTGCCATCAGCTTCGAGGGGGCATCTGAGCAGTTCTTC	CAISFEGASEQFF
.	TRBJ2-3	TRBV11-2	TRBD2	TGTGCCAGCAGCTCGCGCTCTAGCGGGGGCCGACGTTGGGATACGCAGTATTTT	CASSSRSSGGRRWDTQYF
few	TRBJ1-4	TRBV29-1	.	TGCAGCGCCGTAAGGACAGAAAAGGAAAAACTGTTTTTT	CSAVRTEKEKLFF